The table lists the clone carrying this T cell receptor (beta chain) with a count of one. This sample is drawn from a study of shared clonotypes between healthy human individuals. Generated by immunoSEQ multiplex PCR, the TCRdb table keeps only in-frame clones and is missing some. The table records roughly 2 million clones, approximately 95% of them present only once. The source material was naive CD4+ T cells sorted from blood. Subset indicated: CD45RA+ positively selected. This TCR derives from a man aged 18 to 30 in good health.

This chain's CDR3 is CAIQSGTGDNTEAFF. DNA of the CDR3: TGTGCCATCCAGTCCGGGACAGGGGACAACACTGAAGCTTTCTTT. The chain joins TRBV28 to TRBJ1-1, with 10 bases identical to TRBD1. Germline V gene sequence: CDR1 MDHEN, CDR2 SYDVKM. CDR3 length: 15 amino acids. V lost 10 bases, J lost 2 bases, and 10 bases stayed unmatched.